A single sample gave rise to the 27 T cell receptor beta chains below, sequenced in a study of cytomegalovirus exposure and HLA in healthy donors. The PCR had 60 Vbeta and 13 Jbeta primers. Some clones are missing from TCRdb's copy, which holds only in-frame ones; the method was immunoSEQ multiplex PCR. The sample includes under 200,000 clones, about 81% of them seen just once. The sequencing input was PBMCs. These receptors originate from a woman between 18 and 29 years old in good health and CMV-seronegative.

This chain connects TRBV2 to TRBJ2-3, with 9 positions matching TRBD1. CDR3 length equals 18 residues. J was trimmed by 8 bases and V by 5 bases; bases with no gene match: 20. Germline V gives CDR1 SNHLY, CDR2 FYNNEI. For the CDR3, the DNA is TGTGCCAGCAGTTCGGCCAGGACAGGGGCGATAGCGTGGGGTACGCAGTATTTT. Amino acid sequence: CASSSARTGAIAWGTQYF.

The CDR3 protein is CASSLEVLAKNIQYF. Here the CDR3 DNA reads TGTGCCAGCAGCTTAGAAGTACTAGCCAAAAACATTCAGTACTTC. The genes are TRBV7-2 and TRBJ2-4; no clear D. The CDR3 is made up of 15 amino acids. Germline CDR1 and CDR2: SGHTA and FQGNSA. Between the trimmed V and J ends, which lost 1 base and 0 bases, there was a span of 7 bases.

The V and J genes are TRBV7-9 and TRBJ1-1, with D perhaps matching TRBD1 (6 bases). CDR3 size: 15 residues. Germline CDR1 and CDR2: SEHNR and FQNEAQ (reference sequence). With 5 bases removed from V and 5 bases from J, the gap between germline ends came to 18 bases. In DNA, the CDR3 is TGTGCCAGCAGCCCTATACAGGGCTTAAGGACTGAAGCTTTCTTT. Its translation is CASSPIQGLRTEAFF.

The CDR3 DNA reads as TGTGCCACCAGCAGAGACCTTCGCGGGAGGGGGACAGATACGCAGTATTTT. It translates to CATSRDLRGRGTDTQYF. V gene TRBV15 combines with J gene TRBJ2-3; the match to TRBD2 covers 9 bases. Germline-derived CDR1 and CDR2 are LNHNV and YYDKDF (reference sequence). Trimming removed 0 bases from V and 3 bases from J; junction bases left unmatched: 7. CDR3 length equals 17 residues.

The genes are TRBV2 and TRBJ1-6, with D maybe TRBD1 (5 bases). CDR3 length: 15 residues. The germline gives CDR1 SNHLY, CDR2 FYNNEI. The V gene lost 6 bases and the J gene lost 8 bases, with 17 bases spanning the gap. CDR3 amino acids: CASSPGGRTYSPLHF. In DNA form, the CDR3 reads TGTGCCAGCAGCCCGGGGGGACGGACGTATTCACCCCTCCACTTT. Full variable domain (outside the CDR3, taken from reference TRBV2 and TRBJ1-6): EPEVTQTPSHQVTQMGQEVILRCVPISNHLYFYWYRQILGQKVEFLVSFYNNEISEKSEIFDDQFSVERPDGSNFTLKIRSTKLEDSAMYFCASSPGGRTYSPLHFGNGTRLTVT.

V is TRBV6-5 and J is TRBJ2-7; tentative D call: TRBD1 (6 bases). This CDR3 spans 11 amino acids. V was trimmed by 5 bases and J by 6 bases, leaving 8 bases between them. Germline values: CDR1 MNHEY, CDR2 SVGAGI. This chain's CDR3 is CASSETGEQYF. The CDR3 bases are TGTGCCAGCAGTGAGACAGGCGAGCAGTACTTC.

The chain has TRBV28 and TRBJ2-5; 8 bases are a match to TRBD1. V dropped 3 bases and J dropped 3; count of bases not matched to a gene: 6. In germline, CDR1 is MDHEN, CDR2 SYDVKM. CDR3 length equals 15 residues. The CDR3 here is CASSFTGQEKETQYF. In nucleotides, the CDR3 is TGTGCCAGCAGTTTTACGGGACAGGAGAAAGAGACCCAGTACTTC.

The V gene is TRBV11-2, the J gene TRBJ2-7; a possible D gene is TRBD1 (6 bases). CDR1 and CDR2 (germline): SGHAT, FQNNGV. V dropped 3 bases and J dropped 4 bases, with 13 bases sitting between them. There are 14 residues in the CDR3. As DNA, the CDR3 is TGTGCCAGCAGCTTCGCAGGGGTGAGTTACGAGCAGTACTTC. Translating gives CASSFAGVSYEQYF.

This chain joins TRBV5-6 and TRBJ1-1; TRBD1 agrees at 9 bases. The CDR3 is 15 residues long. Trimming took 3 bases from V and 6 from J; bases not matched to a gene: 9. Germline V CDR1 and CDR2: SGHDT, YYEEEE. CDR3 DNA sequence: TGTGCCAGCAGCTCAAGGGACAGGGACCTCGCTGAAGCTTTCTTT. Its translation: CASSSRDRDLAEAFF.

Here the CDR3 DNA reads TGTGCCAGCAGGCCCCGTTACGGGACCGGGGAGCTGTTTTTT. Encoded protein: CASRPRYGTGELFF. J is TRBJ2-2 and V is TRBV2; no clear D gene. The CDR3 extends over 14 amino acids. V was clipped by 6 bases and J by 5 bases, with 13 bases between them. Germline CDR1 reads SNHLY; CDR2 reads FYNNEI.

The V call is TRBV6-5, the J call TRBJ2-1, with D tentatively TRBD2 (6 bases). Per germline, CDR1 MNHEY and CDR2 SVGAGI. There are 16 residues in the CDR3. The V end was cut by 0 bases, the J end by 0 bases, with 9 bases between. CDR3 region: CASSYSGLSSYNEQFF. The DNA for the CDR3 is TGTGCCAGCAGTTACTCCGGACTATCCTCCTACAATGAGCAGTTCTTC.

The rearrangement links TRBV10-3 to TRBJ1-5; D gene uncertain. V lost 3 bases and J lost 0, with 3 bases in between. The CDR3 length is 13 residues. CDR1 is ENHRY and CDR2 is SYGVKD in the germline V gene. Here the CDR3 reads CAISELSNQPQHF. For the CDR3, the DNA is TGTGCCATCAGTGAACTTAGCAATCAGCCCCAGCATTTT.

The chain joins TRBV19 to TRBJ2-1; 7 bases are a match to TRBD2. Unmatched junction bases numbered 17, after V lost 3 bases and J lost 6 bases. Germline CDR1 LNHDA, CDR2 SQIVND (reference sequence). CDR3 length: 18 amino acids. The CDR3 sequence is CASSMERLALTGVNEQFF. The CDR3 nucleotides read TGTGCCAGTAGTATGGAGAGACTAGCCTTAACGGGGGTCAATGAGCAGTTCTTC.

The count of this clone is one. V and J are TRBV5-5 and TRBJ2-7; possibly TRBD1 for D (6 bases). V gave up 6 bases and J gave up 0 bases, with 19 bases separating them. The germline V gene encodes CDR1 SGHKS and CDR2 YYEKEE (reference sequence). This CDR3 has 16 amino acids. The chain's CDR3 is CASTLGAGTSSYEQYF. The CDR3 DNA follows: TGTGCCAGCACCCTAGGGGCTGGGACAAGCTCCTACGAGCAGTACTTC.

The chain has TRBV5-5 and TRBJ1-1; D might be TRBD1 (6 bases). Looked up from germline, CDR1 is SGHKS and CDR2 is YYEKEE (reference sequence). The CDR3 is made up of 15 amino acids. V gave up 3 bases and J gave up 3 bases, with 15 bases separating them. CDR3 protein: CASSSPLNRDTEAFF. The CDR3 DNA sequence: TGTGCCAGCAGCTCCCCCCTTAACAGGGACACTGAAGCTTTCTTT.

The V gene is TRBV28, the J gene TRBJ2-3; TRBD2 is a possible D gene (6 bases). In germline, CDR1 is MDHEN, CDR2 SYDVKM. The CDR3 is 19 amino acids. The V and J ends lost 8 bases and 2 bases respectively, with 29 bases between them. The CDR3 DNA is TGTGCCAGCGACAGAGCCGGGACTTACTTAACTCCTGCCACAGATACGCAGTATTTT. Amino acid sequence: CASDRAGTYLTPATDTQYF.

This clone has a single count. V and J are TRBV10-3 and TRBJ1-5; possibly TRBD1 for D (5 bases). The germline V and J ends were trimmed by 1 base and 6 bases, with 19 bases remaining between them. CDR1 and CDR2 (germline): ENHRY, SYGVKD. CDR3 length: 17 amino acids. CDR3 residues: CAISEYPAGKGGQPQHF. The CDR3 DNA follows: TGTGCCATCAGTGAGTACCCGGCAGGGAAAGGCGGTCAGCCCCAGCATTTT.

This clone has more than one count but fewer than ten. The V call is TRBV4-2, the J call TRBJ1-2; 7 bases are shared with TRBD1. V was pared by 6 bases and J by 4 bases, with 5 bases of the junction left unmatched. From germline, CDR1 is LGHNA and CDR2 YNFKEQ. This CDR3 region has 13 residues. The CDR3 here is CASRPRDSYGYTF. For the CDR3, the DNA is TGTGCCAGCAGACCAAGGGACAGCTATGGCTACACCTTC.

The J gene is TRBJ1-6, the V gene TRBV19, with 12 bases identical to TRBD1. Germline lookup yields CDR1 LNHDA and CDR2 SQIVND (reference sequence). Trimming took 6 bases from V and 9 from J; bases not matched to a gene: 6. This CDR3 spans 15 amino acids. The CDR3 DNA reads as TGTGCCAGTAGCGATCGGGACAGGGGGCGTTCACCCCTCCACTTT. Translating it yields CASSDRDRGRSPLHF. Variable domain in full (rest from reference TRBV19 and TRBJ1-6): DGGITQSPKYLFRKEGQNVTLSCEQNLNHDAMYWYRQDPGQGLRLIYYSQIVNDFQKGDIAEGYSVSREKKESFPLTVTSAQKNPTAFYLCASSDRDRGRSPLHFGNGTRLTVT.

The J gene is TRBJ1-2, the V gene TRBV19; D is perhaps TRBD1 (6 bases). V was shortened by 6 bases and J by 6 bases, with 17 bases between the two germline ends. Per the germline V gene, CDR1 is LNHDA and CDR2 is SQIVND (reference sequence). The CDR3 consists of 14 residues. CDR3 in amino acids: CASRADRRADGYTF. In DNA, the CDR3 is TGTGCCAGTAGGGCCGACAGGCGAGCAGATGGCTACACCTTC.

The J gene is TRBJ2-1, the V gene TRBV19, with 9 bases matching TRBD2. CDR3 length equals 19 residues. Germline loops: CDR1 LNHDA, CDR2 SQIVND (reference sequence). J gave up 4 bases and V 3 bases, and 16 bases lay outside the gene matches. The DNA of the CDR3 is TGTGCCAGTAGTATCGGACTGAGGGGTAGCGGGGGAAATTACAATGAGCAGTTCTTC. It yields the protein CASSIGLRGSGGNYNEQFF.

This clone was observed a single time. This sequence joins TRBV28 and TRBJ2-1; 7 bases are a match to TRBD2. Trimming cost V 1 base and J 5 bases; bases outside gene matches: 8. CDR1 and CDR2 from the germline V gene are MDHEN and SYDVKM. The CDR3 sequence is 16 residues long. The CDR3 bases are TGTGCCAGCAGTTTATTTGTGGGAGGGCCCCACAATGAGCAGTTCTTC. This gives the protein CASSLFVGGPHNEQFF.

This sequence joins TRBV15 and TRBJ1-3; D gene uncertain. V shed 1 base and J shed 1 base, with 11 bases lying between them. This CDR3 is 16 amino acids long. In germline, CDR1 is LNHNV, CDR2 YYDKDF (reference sequence). CDR3 sequence: CATSRGNGPSGNTIYF. The DNA for the CDR3 is TGTGCCACCAGCAGAGGCAACGGTCCTTCTGGAAACACCATATATTTT.

The V gene is TRBV29-1, the J gene TRBJ2-5, with 7 positions matching TRBD2. The CDR3 loop spans 12 amino acids. Germline values: CDR1 SQVTM, CDR2 ANQGSEA. V was pared by 6 bases and J by 5 bases, with 6 bases of the junction left unmatched. CDR3 amino acids: CSVMGDYETQYF. CDR3 sequence (DNA): TGCAGCGTGATGGGGGACTACGAGACCCAGTACTTC.

The V and J genes are TRBV2 and TRBJ1-5; D remains unclear. In germline, CDR1 is SNHLY, CDR2 FYNNEI. The CDR3 contains 13 residues. Trimming removed 5 bases from V and 6 bases from J, with 11 bases in between. In nucleotides, the CDR3 is TGTGCCAGCAGTTCGGGAGGGAGTCAGCCCCAGCATTTT. Its protein is CASSSGGSQPQHF.

The CDR3 sequence: CASRSWGGASYEQYF. In DNA, the CDR3 is TGTGCCAGCAGGAGTTGGGGGGGAGCCTCCTACGAGCAGTACTTC. This chain connects TRBV6-1 to TRBJ2-7; 7 bases fit TRBD2. The J segment lost 0 bases and the V segment lost 6 bases, leaving 8 bases of the junction unmatched. CDR3 length equals 15 residues. In germline, CDR1 is MNHNS, CDR2 SASEGT.

The V gene is TRBV19, the J gene TRBJ1-4, with 7 bases lining up with TRBD1. Germline trimming cut 2 bases from V and 0 bases from J; bases unmatched to any gene: 0. The length of the CDR3 is 15 residues. Germline V gene data show CDR1 as LNHDA and CDR2 as SQIVND (reference sequence). Written as DNA, the CDR3 is TGTGCCAGTAGTATACAGGGGGCAACTAATGAAAAACTGTTTTTT. Translated: CASSIQGATNEKLFF. The whole variable domain, remainder taken from reference TRBV19 and TRBJ1-4, is DGGITQSPKYLFRKEGQNVTLSCEQNLNHDAMYWYRQDPGQGLRLIYYSQIVNDFQKGDIAEGYSVSREKKESFPLTVTSAQKNPTAFYLCASSIQGATNEKLFFGSGTQLSVL.